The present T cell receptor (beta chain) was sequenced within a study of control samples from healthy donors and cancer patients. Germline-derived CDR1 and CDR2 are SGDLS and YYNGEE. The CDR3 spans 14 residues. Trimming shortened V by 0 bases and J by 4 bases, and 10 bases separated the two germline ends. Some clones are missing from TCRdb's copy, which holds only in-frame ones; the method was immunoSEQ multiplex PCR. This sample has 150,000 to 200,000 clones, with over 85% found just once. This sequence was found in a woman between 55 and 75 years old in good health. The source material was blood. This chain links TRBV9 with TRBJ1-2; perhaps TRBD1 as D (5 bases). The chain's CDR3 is CASSVEPGGYGYTF. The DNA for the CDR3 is TGTGCCAGCAGCGTAGAACCGGGGGGCTATGGCTACACCTTC.